Below, 9 T cell receptor beta chains from the same sample are listed, as sequenced in a study of blood T cells in healthy people across ages. Next came a second PCR, run for roughly 7 to 12 cycles, which used a sample-barcoded 5' primer along with a J-beta primer mix. TCRdb ran MiXCR on the 5' RACE reads and lists one entry per CDR3 protein. The sample consists of 700,000 to 850,000 distinct CDR3 sequences, under 40% of them appearing once. The sample taken for sequencing was blood. Receptor source: a man aged 18 to 29 in good health.

Worth noting for this clonotype: Since a much larger clone is just one base distant, this may be a read error. The chain employs TRBV3-1 and TRBJ2-4, with 10 bases identical to TRBD2. The CDR3 sequence is 15 residues long. After removal of 4 bases from V and 13 bases from J, the junction contained 13 bases not matched to a gene. Germline CDR1 reads LGHDT; CDR2 reads YNNKEL (reference sequence). CDR3 in DNA: TGTGCCAGCAGCCCCCTAGCGGGGGAGTACAATGAGCAGTACTTC. Translation: CASSPLAGEYNEQYF.

The chain combines TRBV28 with TRBJ1-1; no clear D. This CDR3 contains 13 residues. V lost 5 bases and J lost 11, with 18 bases in between. Germline V gene sequence: CDR1 MDHEN, CDR2 SYDVKM. The CDR3 nucleotides are TGTGCCAGCAGTGACTTCGGGGTGTCGTACGCTTTCTTT. It is translated as CASSDFGVSYAFF.

About this clonotype: A much larger clone lies one base from this, so it may be a read error. The gene calls are TRBV2 and TRBJ2-5; 8 bases are a match to TRBD1. Trimming cost V 0 bases and J 11 bases; bases outside gene matches: 20. Germline V gene sequence: CDR1 SNHLY, CDR2 FYNNEI. The CDR3 spans 18 residues. For the CDR3, the DNA is TGTGCCAGCAGTGAAGCAGGACAGGGCAGGCGAGAGAAATACAAGCAGTACTTC. Its protein product is CASSEAGQGRREKYKQYF.

In its sample, this clonotype was seen a few times. The chain recombines TRBV29-1 with TRBJ2-1, with D perhaps TRBD2 (8 bases). The end of the DNA aligns better with TRBJ2-7, so the J call may be wrong. CDR3 length: 15 residues. The germline V gene has CDR1 SQVTM and CDR2 ANQGSEA. In nucleotides, the CDR3 is TGCAGCGTTGATAGCGGGGACAGCTCCTACAATGAGCAGTACTTC. Protein: CSVDSGDSSYNEQYF.

This clonotype was counted ten times or more. This sequence joins TRBV29-1 and TRBJ2-4; D is unresolved. CDR1 is SQVTM and CDR2 is ANQGSEA in the germline V gene. The V end lost 6 bases, the J end lost 0 bases, and 21 bases lay between the germline ends. The CDR3 has 17 amino acids. CDR3 residues: CSVLIDPTRRAKNIQYF. CDR3 nucleotides: TGCAGCGTCCTCATCGACCCGACCAGGAGAGCCAAAAACATTCAGTACTTC.

The CDR3 here is CASSLWLSGAYNEQFF. The CDR3 nucleotides are TGTGCCAGCAGCTTATGGTTGAGCGGGGCCTACAATGAGCAGTTCTTC. The rearrangement joins TRBV7-9 to TRBJ2-1, with 7 bases aligning to TRBD2. The trim removed 2 bases at V and 2 bases at J, leaving 6 bases unmatched. The CDR3 is 16 residues long. The germline V gene encodes CDR1 SEHNR and CDR2 FQNEAQ (reference sequence). The full variable domain, with the rest looked up from reference TRBV7-9 and TRBJ2-1, is DTGVSQNPRHKITKRGQNVTFRCDPISEHNRLYWYRQTLGQGPEFLTYFQNEAQLEKSRLLSDRFSAERPKGSFSTLEIQRTEQGDSAMYLCASSLWLSGAYNEQFFGPGTRLTVL.

The chain joins TRBV7-2 to TRBJ2-1; 9 bases map to TRBD2. Per germline, CDR1 SGHTA and CDR2 FQGNSA. The CDR3 extends over 17 amino acids. Unmatched junction bases numbered 12, after V lost 4 bases and J lost 5 bases. The CDR3 DNA sequence: TGTGCCAGCAGCTCAATAATCGCGGGAGGGCCGAACAATGAGCAGTTCTTC. Amino acid sequence: CASSSIIAGGPNNEQFF.

This clonotype occurred a few times. The chain has TRBV20-1 and TRBJ1-4; 8 nucleotides align to TRBD1. The CDR3 consists of 13 residues. Germline values: CDR1 DFQATT, CDR2 SNEGSKA (reference sequence). The J segment lost 8 bases and the V segment lost 6 bases, leaving 8 bases of the junction unmatched. The CDR3 reads CSAPQGTGEKLFF. CDR3 nucleotides: TGCAGTGCCCCACAGGGGACAGGAGAAAAACTGTTTTTT.

This chain connects TRBV6-5 to TRBJ2-4; tentative D call: TRBD2 (5 bases). V lost 7 bases and J lost 5, with 12 bases in between. CDR1 and CDR2 from the germline V gene are MNHEY and SVGAGI. The CDR3 is 13 amino acids. The CDR3 DNA reads as TGTGCCAGCAACCCCGGACTGGAAAACATTCAGTACTTC. Protein: CASNPGLENIQYF.